Described below is a single T cell receptor beta chain sequence and its context. These data come from a study of blood T cell repertoires in COVID-19. Looking at the study overall: The United States, Italy and Spain supplied acute and convalescent COVID-19 samples.

Some clones are missing from TCRdb's copy, which holds only in-frame ones; the method was immunoSEQ multiplex PCR. The sample records about 52,000 clones, roughly 89% being singletons. The origin of this receptor is a man aged 80 or over with active or convalescent COVID-19. Material: peripheral blood.

The CDR3 DNA sequence: TGTGCCAGCAGCTCCTCAGGGGCCTCACTAACCGGGGAGCTGTTTTTT. This gives the protein CASSSSGASLTGELFF. This chain uses TRBV7-2 with TRBJ2-2; tentatively, D is TRBD1 (6 bases). The CDR3 sequence is 16 residues long. V was cut by 4 bases and J by 5 bases, with 17 bases left in between. CDR1 and CDR2 (germline): SGHTA, FQGNSA.